This entry lists 19 T cell receptor beta chains sequenced from one sample in a study of blood T cells in healthy people across ages. A sample-barcoded 5' primer and a J-beta primer mix were used in a second PCR of roughly 7 to 12 cycles. From the 5' RACE reads, TCRdb called clonotypes with MiXCR, one entry per CDR3 protein. The table shows around 2 million distinct CDR3 sequences, with around 40% occurring only once. Sequenced material: blood. The receptors come from a human donor in good health.

The chain uses TRBV28 and TRBJ2-3; 9 bases are shared with TRBD2. V shed 8 bases and J 1 base; nucleotides not matched to a gene: 10. CDR1 is MDHEN and CDR2 is SYDVKM in the germline V gene. This CDR3 region has 16 residues. The CDR3 sequence: CASGSSPSGGTDTQYF. Written as DNA, the CDR3 is TGTGCCAGCGGGTCCTCTCCTAGCGGGGGCACAGATACGCAGTATTTT.

The genes are TRBV27 and TRBJ2-5; TRBD1 or TRBD2 may be the D gene (5 bases each). The J call may be mistaken, given a closer DNA end match to TRBJ2-7. Germline V CDR1 and CDR2: MNHEY, SMNVEV (reference sequence). The CDR3 is made up of 17 amino acids. This chain's CDR3 is CASSLYTGTSAPYEQYF. The CDR3 DNA reads as TGTGCCAGCAGTCTCTATACCGGGACGTCGGCTCCCTACGAGCAGTACTTC.

There are a few counts of this clonotype. The chain links TRBV4-1 to TRBJ1-2; no firm D call. Germline CDR1 reads MGHRA; CDR2 reads YSYEKL. Trimming shortened V by 2 bases and J by 6 bases, and 10 bases separated the two germline ends. This CDR3 contains 13 residues. CDR3 region: CASSQMGADGYTF. The CDR3 DNA is TGCGCCAGCAGCCAAATGGGAGCTGATGGCTACACCTTC.

This clonotype was counted once. The chain employs TRBV27 and TRBJ2-7; no clear D. V lost 3 bases, J lost 7 bases, and 22 bases lay in between. Germline V lookup: CDR1 MNHEY, CDR2 SMNVEV (reference sequence). The CDR3 has 16 residues. The CDR3 coding sequence is TGTGCCAGCAGTTTTAGCTGGGCTTCGCTCCTACGAGAGCAGTACTTC. Residues: CASSFSWASLLREQYF.

CDR3 DNA: TGTGCCAGCACTGGGGCGGACAGGGGGTACAATGAGCAGTTCTTC. It translates to CASTGADRGYNEQFF. The chain is built from TRBV11-2 and TRBJ2-1, with 10 bases lining up with TRBD1. The CDR3 loop spans 15 amino acids. Germline-derived CDR1 and CDR2 are SGHAT and FQNNGV. V lost 7 bases and J lost 4; bases outside the gene matches: 7.

This clonotype was seen a few times. The chain employs TRBV7-2 and TRBJ2-7; D not resolved. This CDR3 comprises 14 residues. Germline V lookup: CDR1 SGHTA, CDR2 FQGNSA. Deletions cut 3 bases from V and 5 bases from J, with 14 bases between. For the CDR3, the DNA is TGTGCCAGCAGCTTGGTTAGGGATGAGCACGAGCAGTACTTC. Translated, it gives CASSLVRDEHEQYF.

This clonotype is a singleton in its sample. The rearrangement links TRBV14 to TRBJ2-3; D is unresolved. The V end lost 2 bases, the J end lost 4 bases, and 7 bases lay between the germline ends. Germline CDR1 is SGHDN and CDR2 is FVKESK. The CDR3 length is 13 residues. The CDR3 sequence is CASSQKGADTQYF. CDR3 coding DNA: TGTGCCAGCAGCCAAAAAGGAGCAGATACGCAGTATTTT.

Comment on this clonotype: Compared with germline, one end of the junction differs, possibly owing to a read error. V usage is TRBV7-7 and J usage is TRBJ1-5; TRBD1 agrees at 7 bases. The length of the CDR3 is 17 residues. Germline V gene data show CDR1 as SSHAT and CDR2 as FNYEAQ (reference sequence). The CDR3 nucleotides are TGTGCTAGCAGCTTGAAGGGGCCAGACAGGGAGGGTCAGCCCCAGCATTTT. This translates into CASSLKGPDREGQPQHF.

The chain uses TRBV20-1 and TRBJ2-5, with a possible D match to TRBD1 (5 bases). The CDR3 has 12 amino acids. V dropped 6 bases and J dropped 5 bases, with 13 bases sitting between them. The germline V gene has CDR1 DFQATT and CDR2 SNEGSKA (reference sequence). DNA of the CDR3: TGCAGTGCAAAAAGGGGTCGGGAGACCCAGTACTTC. Its translation: CSAKRGRETQYF.

This clonotype turned up a few times. The rearrangement uses TRBV20-1 and TRBJ1-2; 9 positions agree with TRBD1. CDR1 is DFQATT and CDR2 is SNEGSKA in the germline V gene (reference sequence). The CDR3 is made up of 12 amino acids. J was trimmed by 4 bases and V by 6 bases; bases with no gene match: 3. CDR3 nucleotide sequence: TGCAGTGCCTGGGACAGGGTCTATGGCTACACCTTC. This translates into CSAWDRVYGYTF.

The chain is built from TRBV11-2 and TRBJ2-1; tentatively, D is TRBD2 (6 bases). V gave up 3 bases and J gave up 0 bases, with 15 bases separating them. The CDR3 extends over 17 amino acids. CDR1 and CDR2 from the germline V gene are SGHAT and FQNNGV. The CDR3 DNA reads as TGTGCCAGCAGCTTCCAGACGGAGGGGAGCTCCTACAATGAGCAGTTCTTC. It encodes CASSFQTEGSSYNEQFF.

The V and J genes are TRBV20-1 and TRBJ2-5, with no clear D. Germline-derived CDR1 and CDR2 are DFQATT and SNEGSKA (reference sequence). Deletions cut 6 bases from V and 1 base from J, with 12 bases between. CDR3 length: 13 amino acids. This CDR3 is CSAEMGIQETQYF. DNA for the CDR3: TGCAGTGCCGAGATGGGAATCCAAGAGACCCAGTACTTC.

The chain combines TRBV10-3 with TRBJ1-2; 7 nucleotides match TRBD1. The CDR3 covers 14 residues. V gave up 5 bases and J gave up 2 bases; unmatched junction bases: 5. Per the germline V gene, CDR1 is ENHRY and CDR2 is SYGVKD. CDR3 amino acids: CAISTGQRNYGYTF. CDR3 DNA: TGTGCCATCAGTACGGGACAGAGGAACTATGGCTACACCTTC.

CDR3 protein: CASSLWGQGVDTQYF. The CDR3 region has the DNA TGCGCCAGCAGCCTTTGGGGACAGGGGGTAGATACGCAGTATTTT. The chain is built from TRBV4-1 and TRBJ2-3; 11 nucleotides agree with TRBD1. From germline, CDR1 is MGHRA and CDR2 YSYEKL. V was pared by 4 bases and J by 5 bases, with 5 bases of the junction left unmatched. CDR3 length equals 15 residues.

V usage is TRBV7-6 and J usage is TRBJ2-6; D remains unclear. The germline V gene encodes CDR1 SGHVS and CDR2 FNYEAQ. Trimming cost V 1 base and J 2 bases, with 15 bases left between them. The CDR3 loop spans 18 amino acids. The CDR3 protein is CASSLVLSGKAGANVLTF. The CDR3 DNA sequence: TGTGCCAGCAGCTTAGTATTATCCGGAAAGGCTGGGGCCAACGTCCTGACTTTC.

The chain joins TRBV6-6 to TRBJ2-7; 7 positions match TRBD1. After removal of 0 bases from V and 5 bases from J, the junction contained 7 bases not matched to a gene. This CDR3 contains 15 residues. Germline V gene sequence: CDR1 MNHNY, CDR2 SVGAGI (reference sequence). The CDR3 spells CASSYSRGGHHEQYF. CDR3 in DNA: TGTGCCAGCAGTTACTCGAGAGGGGGCCACCACGAGCAGTACTTC.

The sample holds a few counts of this clonotype. The chain employs TRBV20-1 and TRBJ2-5, with 7 bases fitting TRBD1. The CDR3 has 15 residues. Germline CDR1 is DFQATT and CDR2 is SNEGSKA (reference sequence). V lost 2 bases and J lost 2; bases outside the gene matches: 8. This CDR3 reads CSARRWDSNQETQYF. The CDR3 nucleotides are TGCAGTGCTAGAAGGTGGGACAGTAATCAAGAGACCCAGTACTTC.

This clonotype has a handful of counts. The chain couples TRBV4-3 to TRBJ2-1; 8 nucleotides match TRBD2. The germline CDR1 and CDR2 sequences are LGHNA and YSLEER. V gave up 1 base and J gave up 2 bases; unmatched junction bases: 7. CDR3 length: 17 amino acids. CDR3 sequence: CASSQVISGGAYNEQFF. In nucleotides, the CDR3 is TGCGCCAGCAGCCAAGTAATTTCGGGGGGGGCCTACAATGAGCAGTTCTTC.

The gene calls are TRBV27 and TRBJ1-6; a possible D gene is TRBD1 (5 bases). The CDR3 is made up of 14 amino acids. V was trimmed by 4 bases and J by 5 bases, leaving 9 bases between them. Germline CDR1 MNHEY, CDR2 SMNVEV (reference sequence). CDR3 in amino acids: CASSSGTDNSPLHF. The CDR3 nucleotides read TGTGCCAGCAGTTCCGGGACCGATAATTCACCCCTCCACTTT.